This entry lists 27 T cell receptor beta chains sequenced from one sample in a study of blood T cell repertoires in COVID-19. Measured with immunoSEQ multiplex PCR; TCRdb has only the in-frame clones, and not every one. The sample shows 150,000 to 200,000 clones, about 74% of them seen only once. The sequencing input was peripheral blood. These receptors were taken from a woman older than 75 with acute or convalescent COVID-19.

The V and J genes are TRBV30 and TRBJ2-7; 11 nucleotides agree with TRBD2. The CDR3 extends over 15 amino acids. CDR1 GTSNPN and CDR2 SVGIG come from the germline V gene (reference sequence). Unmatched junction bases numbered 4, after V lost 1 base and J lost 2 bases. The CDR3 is CAWSGGTSGPYEQYF. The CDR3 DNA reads TGTGCCTGGAGTGGGGGGACTAGCGGACCCTACGAGCAGTACTTC.

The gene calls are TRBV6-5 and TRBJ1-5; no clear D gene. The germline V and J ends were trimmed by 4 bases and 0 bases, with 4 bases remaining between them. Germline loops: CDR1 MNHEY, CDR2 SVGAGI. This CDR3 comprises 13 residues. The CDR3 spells CASSSLSNQPQHF. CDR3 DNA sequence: TGTGCCAGCAGTTCCCTTAGCAATCAGCCCCAGCATTTT.

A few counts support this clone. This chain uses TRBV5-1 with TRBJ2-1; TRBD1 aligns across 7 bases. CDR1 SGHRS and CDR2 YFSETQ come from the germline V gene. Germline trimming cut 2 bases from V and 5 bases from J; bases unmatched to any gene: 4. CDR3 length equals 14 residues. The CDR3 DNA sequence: TGCGCCAGCAGCTTAGGACAGGTCGACAATGAGCAGTTCTTC. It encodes CASSLGQVDNEQFF.

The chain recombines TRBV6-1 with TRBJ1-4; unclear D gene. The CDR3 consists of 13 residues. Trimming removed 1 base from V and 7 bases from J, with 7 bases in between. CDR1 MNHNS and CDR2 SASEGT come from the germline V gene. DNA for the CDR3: TGTGCCAGCAGTGAAGGGCCTTTTGAAAAACTGTTTTTT. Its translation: CASSEGPFEKLFF.

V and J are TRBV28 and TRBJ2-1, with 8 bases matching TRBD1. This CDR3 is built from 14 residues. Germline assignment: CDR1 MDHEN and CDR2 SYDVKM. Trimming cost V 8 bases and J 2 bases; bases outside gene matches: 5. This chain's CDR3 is CASYGTGTYNEQFF. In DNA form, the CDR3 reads TGTGCCAGCTACGGGACAGGAACCTACAATGAGCAGTTCTTC.

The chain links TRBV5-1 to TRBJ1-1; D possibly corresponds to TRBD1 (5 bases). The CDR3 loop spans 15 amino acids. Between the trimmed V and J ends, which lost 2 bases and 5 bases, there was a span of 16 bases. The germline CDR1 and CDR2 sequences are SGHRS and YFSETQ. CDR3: CASSFLESGRTEAFF. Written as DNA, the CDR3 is TGCGCCAGCAGCTTCCTAGAATCAGGGAGGACTGAAGCTTTCTTT.

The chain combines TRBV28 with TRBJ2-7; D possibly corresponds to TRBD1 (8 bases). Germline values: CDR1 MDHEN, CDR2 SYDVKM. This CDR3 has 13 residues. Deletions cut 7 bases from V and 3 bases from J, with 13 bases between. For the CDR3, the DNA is TGTGCCAGCAACAGGGGGGGTTTCTACGAGCAGTACTTC. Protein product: CASNRGGFYEQYF.

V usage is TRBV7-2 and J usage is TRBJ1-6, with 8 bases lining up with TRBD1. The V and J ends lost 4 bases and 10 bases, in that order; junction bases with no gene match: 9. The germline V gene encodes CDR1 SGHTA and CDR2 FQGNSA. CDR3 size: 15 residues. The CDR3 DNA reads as TGTGCCAGCAGCTCCGGCGACAGGGGCAGATCACCCCTCCACTTT. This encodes CASSSGDRGRSPLHF.

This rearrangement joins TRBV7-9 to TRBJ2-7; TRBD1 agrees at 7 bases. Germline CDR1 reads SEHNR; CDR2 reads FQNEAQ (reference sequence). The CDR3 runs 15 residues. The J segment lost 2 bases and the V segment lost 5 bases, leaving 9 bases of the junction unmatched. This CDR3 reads CASSPTDRATYEQYF. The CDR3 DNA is TGTGCCAGCAGCCCCACAGACAGGGCTACCTACGAGCAGTACTTC.

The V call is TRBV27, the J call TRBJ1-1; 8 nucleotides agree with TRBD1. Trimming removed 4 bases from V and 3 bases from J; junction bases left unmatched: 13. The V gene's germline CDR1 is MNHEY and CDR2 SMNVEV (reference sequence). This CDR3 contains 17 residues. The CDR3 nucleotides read TGTGCCAGCAGTTCCCGAGGGGACAGGCGCTTCCACACTGAAGCTTTCTTT. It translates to CASSSRGDRRFHTEAFF.

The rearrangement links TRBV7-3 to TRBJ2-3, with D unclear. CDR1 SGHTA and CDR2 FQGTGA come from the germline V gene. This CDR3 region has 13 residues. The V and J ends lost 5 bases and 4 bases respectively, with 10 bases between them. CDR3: CASSATQSDTQYF. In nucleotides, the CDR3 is TGTGCCAGCAGCGCCACACAGTCAGATACGCAGTATTTT. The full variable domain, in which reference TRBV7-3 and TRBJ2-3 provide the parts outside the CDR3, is GAGVSQTPSNKVTEKGKYVELRCDPISGHTALYWYRQSLGQGPEFLIYFQGTGAADDSGLPNDRFFAVRPEGSVSTLKIQRTERGDSAVYLCASSATQSDTQYFGPGTRLTVL.

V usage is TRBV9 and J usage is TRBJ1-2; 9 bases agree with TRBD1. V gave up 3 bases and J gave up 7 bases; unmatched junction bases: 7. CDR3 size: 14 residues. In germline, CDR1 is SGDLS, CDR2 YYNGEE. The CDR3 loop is CASSARQGVSGYTF. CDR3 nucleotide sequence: TGTGCCAGCAGCGCGAGACAGGGGGTTTCTGGCTACACCTTC.

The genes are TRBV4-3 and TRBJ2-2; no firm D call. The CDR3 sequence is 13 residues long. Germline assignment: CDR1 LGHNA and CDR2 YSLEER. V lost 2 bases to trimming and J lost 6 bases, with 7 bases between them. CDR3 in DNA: TGCGCCAGCAGCCAATGGCTAGCCGGGGAGCTGTTTTTT. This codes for CASSQWLAGELFF.

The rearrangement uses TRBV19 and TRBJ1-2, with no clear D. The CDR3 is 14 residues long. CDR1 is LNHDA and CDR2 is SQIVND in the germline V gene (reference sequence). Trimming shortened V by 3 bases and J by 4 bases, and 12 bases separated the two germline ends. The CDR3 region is CASSMMQEGYGYTF. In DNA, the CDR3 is TGTGCCAGTAGTATGATGCAGGAAGGCTATGGCTACACCTTC.

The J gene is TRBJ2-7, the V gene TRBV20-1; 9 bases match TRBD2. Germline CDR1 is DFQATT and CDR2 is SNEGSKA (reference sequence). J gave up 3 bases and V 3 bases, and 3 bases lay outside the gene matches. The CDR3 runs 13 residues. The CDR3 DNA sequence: TGCAGTGCTAGTGCTAGCGGGAACTACGAGCAGTACTTC. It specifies CSASASGNYEQYF.

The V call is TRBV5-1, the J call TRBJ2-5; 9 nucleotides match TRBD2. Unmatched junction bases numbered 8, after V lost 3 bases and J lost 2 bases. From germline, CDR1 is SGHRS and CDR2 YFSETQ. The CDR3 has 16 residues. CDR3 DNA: TGCGCCAGCAGCTGGACCCTCACTAGCGGGCAAGAGACCCAGTACTTC. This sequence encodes CASSWTLTSGQETQYF.

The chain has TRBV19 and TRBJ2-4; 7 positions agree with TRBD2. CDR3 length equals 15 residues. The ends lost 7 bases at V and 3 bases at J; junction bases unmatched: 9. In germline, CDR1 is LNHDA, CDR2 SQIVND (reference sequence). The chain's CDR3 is CASTGERDDKNIQYF. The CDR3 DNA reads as TGTGCCAGTACCGGAGAGCGGGATGACAAAAACATTCAGTACTTC.

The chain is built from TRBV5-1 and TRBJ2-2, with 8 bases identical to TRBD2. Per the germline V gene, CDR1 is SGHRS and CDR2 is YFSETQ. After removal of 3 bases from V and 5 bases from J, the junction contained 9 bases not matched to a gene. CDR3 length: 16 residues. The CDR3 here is CASSSSGGRFTGELFF. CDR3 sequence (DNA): TGCGCCAGCAGCTCCTCCGGCGGGAGGTTTACCGGGGAGCTGTTTTTT.

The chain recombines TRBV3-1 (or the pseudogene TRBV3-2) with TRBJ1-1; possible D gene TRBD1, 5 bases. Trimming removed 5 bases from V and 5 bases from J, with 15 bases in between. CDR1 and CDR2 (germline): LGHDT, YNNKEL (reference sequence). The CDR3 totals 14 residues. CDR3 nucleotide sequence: TGTGCCAGCAGCTCTAGGGGTTTTAGTACTGAAGCTTTCTTT. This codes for CASSSRGFSTEAFF.

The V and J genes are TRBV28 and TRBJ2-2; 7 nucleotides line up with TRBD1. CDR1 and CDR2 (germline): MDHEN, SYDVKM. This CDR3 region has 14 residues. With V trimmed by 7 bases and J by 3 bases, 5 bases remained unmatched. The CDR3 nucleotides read TGTGCCAGCAAACAGGGACAGTACACCGGGGAGCTGTTTTTT. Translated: CASKQGQYTGELFF.

The CDR3 is CASSQTPGTGHSYEQYF. The CDR3 DNA sequence: TGTGCCAGCAGCCAGACTCCCGGGACAGGGCACTCCTACGAGCAGTACTTC. The V and J genes are TRBV4-2 and TRBJ2-7; 9 bases line up with TRBD1. CDR1 is LGHNA, CDR2 YNFKEQ, per germline. V shed 3 bases and J 0 bases; nucleotides not matched to a gene: 9. The CDR3 spans 17 residues.

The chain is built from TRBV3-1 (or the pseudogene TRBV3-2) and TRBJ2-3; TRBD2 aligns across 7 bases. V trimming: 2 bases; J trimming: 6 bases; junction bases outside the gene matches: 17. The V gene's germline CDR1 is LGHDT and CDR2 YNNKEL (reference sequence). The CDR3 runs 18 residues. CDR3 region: CASSQMVVGGSNPDTQYF. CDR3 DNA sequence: TGTGCCAGCAGCCAAATGGTCGTCGGCGGGAGCAATCCGGATACGCAGTATTTT.

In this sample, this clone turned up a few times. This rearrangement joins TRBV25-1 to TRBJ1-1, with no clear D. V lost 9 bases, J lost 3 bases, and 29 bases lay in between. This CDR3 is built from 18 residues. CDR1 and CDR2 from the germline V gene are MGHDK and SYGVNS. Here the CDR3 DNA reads TGTGCCAGAAAAGAGCGGGTAGGGAGCAAGGTGTTGGACACTGAAGCTTTCTTT. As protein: CARKERVGSKVLDTEAFF.

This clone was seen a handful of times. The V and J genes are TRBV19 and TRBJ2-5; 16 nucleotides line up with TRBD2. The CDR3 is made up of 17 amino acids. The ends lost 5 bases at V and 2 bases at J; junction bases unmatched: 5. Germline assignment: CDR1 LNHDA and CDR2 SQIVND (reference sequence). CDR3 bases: TGTGCCAGTAGTCCCGGGACTAGCGGGAGGGGACAAGAGACCCAGTACTTC. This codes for CASSPGTSGRGQETQYF. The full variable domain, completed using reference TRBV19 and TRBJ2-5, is DGGITQSPKYLFRKEGQNVTLSCEQNLNHDAMYWYRQDPGQGLRLIYYSQIVNDFQKGDIAEGYSVSREKKESFPLTVTSAQKNPTAFYLCASSPGTSGRGQETQYFGPGTRLLVL.

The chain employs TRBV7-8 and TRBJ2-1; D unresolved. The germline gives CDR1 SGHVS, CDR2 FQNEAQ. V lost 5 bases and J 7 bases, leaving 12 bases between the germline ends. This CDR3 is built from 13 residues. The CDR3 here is CASSTDTWNEQFF. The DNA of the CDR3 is TGTGCCAGCAGCACCGACACGTGGAATGAGCAGTTCTTC.

For the CDR3, the DNA is TGTGCCTGGATCCTCCGGGACACCTACAATGAGCAGTTCTTC. Translating gives CAWILRDTYNEQFF. The chain recombines TRBV30 with TRBJ2-1, with D possibly TRBD1 on 6 matching bases. This CDR3 comprises 14 residues. The V end was cut by 4 bases, the J end by 2 bases, with 12 bases between. The V gene's germline CDR1 is GTSNPN and CDR2 SVGIG (reference sequence).

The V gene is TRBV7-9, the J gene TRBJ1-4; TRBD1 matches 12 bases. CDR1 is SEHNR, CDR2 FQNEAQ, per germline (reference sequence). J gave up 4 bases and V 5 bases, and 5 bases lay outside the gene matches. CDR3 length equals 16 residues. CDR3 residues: CASSLGQGAFNEKLFF. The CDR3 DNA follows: TGTGCCAGCAGCCTGGGACAGGGGGCGTTTAATGAAAAACTGTTTTTT.